What follows are 5 T cell receptor beta chains derived from one specimen sequenced in a study of memory CD4+ T cells and cytomegalovirus serostatus. This table comes from immunoSEQ multiplex PCR, and its TCRdb copy is limited to in-frame clones, with some not included. Of tens of thousands of clones listed, 76% are singletons. Single viable CD3+CD4+CD8-CD45RO+ cells were sorted as the memory CD4+ T cells. Sequencing was carried out using memory CD4+ T cells from blood. The receptors shown here come from an adult in good health and CMV-seronegative.

A few counts support this clone. This rearrangement joins TRBV28 to TRBJ2-3; a possible D gene is TRBD1 (6 bases). V shed 6 bases and J shed 0 bases, with 13 bases lying between them. This CDR3 is built from 15 residues. Germline V gives CDR1 MDHEN, CDR2 SYDVKM. CDR3 amino acids: CASRRGWVSTDTQYF. CDR3 DNA sequence: TGTGCCAGCAGGAGGGGGTGGGTGAGCACAGATACGCAGTATTTT.

The V call is TRBV7-8, the J call TRBJ2-5, with D unclear. The CDR3 has 14 amino acids. In germline, CDR1 is SGHVS, CDR2 FQNEAQ. The V gene lost 3 bases and the J gene lost 5 bases, with 13 bases spanning the gap. Written as DNA, the CDR3 is TGTGCCAGCAGCTTTTTTGGGGATGTGGAGACCCAGTACTTC. This sequence encodes CASSFFGDVETQYF.

The chain couples TRBV18 to TRBJ2-5; D is possibly TRBD1 (5 bases). This CDR3 has 14 amino acids. Germline-derived CDR1 and CDR2 are KGHSH and LQKENI. The V and J ends lost 0 bases and 5 bases respectively, with 10 bases between them. CDR3 loop: CASSPPAGLETQYF. The CDR3 nucleotides are TGTGCCAGCTCACCACCGGCAGGGTTGGAGACCCAGTACTTC. The complete variable domain, with remaining parts taken from reference TRBV18 and TRBJ2-5, reads NAGVMQNPRHLVRRRGQEARLRCSPMKGHSHVYWYRQLPEEGLKFMVYLQKENIIDESGMPKERFSAEFPKEGPSILRIQQVVRGDSAAYFCASSPPAGLETQYFGPGTRLLVL.

The chain links TRBV28 to TRBJ1-6; 8 positions agree with TRBD1. Germline V gives CDR1 MDHEN, CDR2 SYDVKM. Germline trimming cut 6 bases from V and 9 bases from J; bases unmatched to any gene: 7. CDR3 length equals 14 residues. The CDR3 DNA reads as TGTGCCAGCAGCGCCGGGACAGGATTTTCACCCCTCCACTTT. This sequence encodes CASSAGTGFSPLHF.

The chain is built from TRBV7-8 and TRBJ1-5; D uncertain. V was trimmed by 2 bases and J by 5 bases, leaving 1 base between them. This CDR3 spans 11 amino acids. CDR1 SGHVS and CDR2 FQNEAQ come from the germline V gene. The CDR3 sequence: CASSLHQPQHF. CDR3 in DNA: TGTGCCAGCAGCTTACATCAGCCCCAGCATTTT.